The 21 T cell receptor beta chains below all came from one sample that was sequenced in a study of blood T cell repertoires in COVID-19. The table came from immunoSEQ multiplex PCR; TCRdb's copy has only in-frame clones and leaves some out. The data contain 200,000 to 250,000 clones, more than 70% of them singletons. The sample was peripheral blood. The receptors here all came from a woman older than 75 with COVID-19, enrolled during active disease.

The chain joins TRBV3-1 (or the pseudogene TRBV3-2) to TRBJ2-7; D perhaps matches TRBD2 (6 bases). Trimming took 1 base from V and 3 from J, leaving 13 bases between them. The CDR3 totals 15 residues. Germline CDR1 reads LGHDT; CDR2 reads YNNKEL (reference sequence). CDR3 amino acids: CASSQAARGVYEQYF. CDR3 bases: TGTGCCAGCAGCCAAGCAGCCCGCGGGGTCTACGAGCAGTACTTC.

V is TRBV7-9 and J is TRBJ1-3; D is uncertain. The CDR3 extends over 14 amino acids. Germline V gene sequence: CDR1 SEHNR, CDR2 FQNEAQ (reference sequence). Trimming stripped 1 base from V and 0 bases from J, with 4 bases between. In nucleotides, the CDR3 is TGTGCCAGCAGCTTAGGTAACTCTGGAAACACCATATATTTT. It is translated as CASSLGNSGNTIYF.

The chain uses TRBV28 and TRBJ2-7; perhaps TRBD2 as D (5 bases). With 4 bases removed from V and 3 bases from J, the gap between germline ends came to 13 bases. The CDR3 totals 14 residues. Germline assignment: CDR1 MDHEN and CDR2 SYDVKM. The CDR3 is CASSSGGSLYEQYF. CDR3 coding DNA: TGTGCCAGCAGTTCAGGAGGCTCCCTCTACGAGCAGTACTTC.

The V call is TRBV7-2, the J call TRBJ1-2; D is unclear. V shed 6 bases and J shed 2 bases, with 10 bases lying between them. Looked up from germline, CDR1 is SGHTA and CDR2 is FQGNSA. There are 13 residues in the CDR3. CDR3 sequence reads: CASSSYLNYGYTF. Written as DNA, the CDR3 is TGTGCCAGCAGTTCGTACCTAAACTATGGCTACACCTTC. Together with reference TRBV7-2 and TRBJ1-2, the CDR3 gives the full variable domain: GAGVSQSPSNKVTEKGKDVELRCDPISGHTALYWYRQSLGQGLEFLIYFQGNSAPDKSGLPSDRFSAERTGGSVSTLTIQRTQQEDSAVYLCASSSYLNYGYTFGSGTRLTVV.

The chain links TRBV11-2 to TRBJ2-3; 12 bases match TRBD2. From germline, CDR1 is SGHAT and CDR2 FQNNGV. The CDR3 loop spans 16 amino acids. V shed 3 bases and J 6 bases; nucleotides not matched to a gene: 7. CDR3 protein: CASSFRLAGAGDTQYF. CDR3 nucleotides: TGTGCCAGCAGCTTTCGACTAGCGGGGGCGGGGGATACGCAGTATTTT.

V gene TRBV2 combines with J gene TRBJ1-5, with TRBD1 as a possible D gene (6 bases). From germline, CDR1 is SNHLY and CDR2 FYNNEI. V was clipped by 7 bases and J by 0 bases, with 10 bases between them. CDR3 length: 14 amino acids. The CDR3 DNA reads TGTGCCAGCACGGACAGTCATAGCAATCAGCCCCAGCATTTT. Amino acid sequence: CASTDSHSNQPQHF.

V and J are TRBV30 and TRBJ1-2; D gene ambiguous. Trimming took off 5 bases at V and 8 bases at J, with 24 bases between the two ends. The CDR3 is 15 residues long. From germline, CDR1 is GTSNPN and CDR2 SVGIG (reference sequence). This CDR3 reads CAWGFYASDEHGYTF. In DNA form, the CDR3 reads TGTGCCTGGGGTTTTTATGCTTCTGATGAGCACGGCTACACCTTC.

In its sample, this clone was seen a few times. The chain links TRBV25-1 to TRBJ2-3; 7 positions match TRBD1. The CDR3 has 15 residues. The trim removed 1 base at V and 7 bases at J, leaving 8 bases unmatched. Germline CDR1 and CDR2: MGHDK and SYGVNS. The CDR3 DNA reads TGTGCCAGCAGTGAATCGAACAGGGGCACGAATACGCAGTATTTT. It specifies CASSESNRGTNTQYF.

The V and J genes are TRBV18 and TRBJ1-4; 7 bases align to TRBD1. CDR3 length equals 15 residues. J gave up 6 bases and V 6 bases, and 10 bases lay outside the gene matches. From germline, CDR1 is KGHSH and CDR2 LQKENI. CDR3 amino acids: CASSQQGVRDEKLFF. The CDR3 DNA reads TGTGCCAGCTCTCAGCAGGGGGTTCGGGATGAAAAACTGTTTTTT. The complete variable domain, with remaining parts taken from reference TRBV18 and TRBJ1-4, reads NAGVMQNPRHLVRRRGQEARLRCSPMKGHSHVYWYRQLPEEGLKFMVYLQKENIIDESGMPKERFSAEFPKEGPSILRIQQVVRGDSAAYFCASSQQGVRDEKLFFGSGTQLSVL.

This clone showed up just once. The chain carries TRBV7-2 and TRBJ2-5; D is undetermined. The CDR3 extends over 14 amino acids. Germline V CDR1 and CDR2: SGHTA, FQGNSA. Trimming pared 2 bases from V and 1 base from J, leaving 8 bases between. The CDR3 bases are TGTGCCAGCAGCTTATTTTACAGCCAAGAGACCCAGTACTTC. As protein: CASSLFYSQETQYF.

This chain links TRBV5-4 with TRBJ1-2; 9 bases are a match to TRBD1. The trim removed 3 bases at V and 6 bases at J, leaving 6 bases unmatched. Germline V gene sequence: CDR1 SGHNT, CDR2 YYREEE (reference sequence). This CDR3 is built from 14 residues. CDR3 loop: CASSSGDRGDGYTF. The CDR3 DNA follows: TGTGCCAGCAGCTCTGGAGACAGGGGGGATGGCTACACCTTC.

This clone was found a few times. V usage is TRBV5-4 and J usage is TRBJ2-1; a weak D match, TRBD1 (5 bases). The CDR3 contains 13 residues. V was trimmed by 4 bases and J by 10 bases, leaving 15 bases between them. Germline V gene sequence: CDR1 SGHNT, CDR2 YYREEE (reference sequence). CDR3: CASSVSGNLEQFF. DNA of the CDR3: TGTGCCAGCAGCGTATCAGGGAACTTAGAGCAGTTCTTC.

The chain joins TRBV14 to TRBJ1-2; D is unresolved. The germline CDR1 and CDR2 sequences are SGHDN and FVKESK. V dropped 4 bases and J dropped 4 bases, with 16 bases sitting between them. The CDR3 extends over 15 amino acids. As DNA, the CDR3 is TGTGCCAGCAGCCTCTATAACTCGCCAGGCTATGGCTACACCTTC. Residues: CASSLYNSPGYGYTF.

The chain uses TRBV18 and TRBJ1-3, with 10 bases matching TRBD1. Germline assignment: CDR1 KGHSH and CDR2 LQKENI. The CDR3 spans 17 residues. The V and J ends lost 3 bases and 0 bases, in that order; junction bases with no gene match: 5. The chain's CDR3 is CASSPSTGGTSGNTIYF. The DNA for the CDR3 is TGTGCCAGCTCACCTTCGACAGGGGGCACCTCTGGAAACACCATATATTTT.

CDR3 coding DNA: TGTGCCAGCAGCCGAAGGACAGGGAACGGGGAGCTGTTTTTT. Amino acid sequence: CASSRRTGNGELFF. The chain links TRBV14 to TRBJ2-2; 8 bases are shared with TRBD1. Trimming removed 4 bases from V and 7 bases from J; junction bases left unmatched: 5. Per germline, CDR1 SGHDN and CDR2 FVKESK. The CDR3 contains 14 residues.

This clone was observed a handful of times. This chain links TRBV5-5 with TRBJ2-1, with D maybe TRBD1 (6 bases). The CDR3 covers 16 residues. CDR1 and CDR2 (germline): SGHKS, YYEKEE (reference sequence). V was clipped by 0 bases and J by 7 bases, with 17 bases between them. CDR3 nucleotide sequence: TGTGCCAGCAGCTTGGTTAGGCAGGGGTATAAGAATGAGCAGTTCTTC. It yields the protein CASSLVRQGYKNEQFF.

The genes are TRBV6-2 or TRBV6-3 and TRBJ2-3, with 9 bases identical to TRBD2. V shed 4 bases, J shed 2 bases, and the junction held 7 bases outside the gene matches. CDR1 is MNHEY, CDR2 SVGEGT, per germline. The CDR3 contains 16 residues. CDR3 protein: CASSSAGGPATDTQYF. CDR3 in DNA: TGTGCCAGCAGTTCCGCGGGGGGGCCTGCCACAGATACGCAGTATTTT.

V and J are TRBV7-9 and TRBJ2-5; TRBD1 aligns across 7 bases. V was pared by 3 bases and J by 3 bases, with 4 bases of the junction left unmatched. This CDR3 has 14 amino acids. The germline CDR1 and CDR2 sequences are SEHNR and FQNEAQ (reference sequence). In DNA, the CDR3 is TGTGCCAGCAGCTTCTTTACAGGGGAAGAGACCCAGTACTTC. It encodes CASSFFTGEETQYF. Filled out from reference TRBV7-9 and TRBJ2-5, the complete variable domain reads DTGVSQNPRHKITKRGQNVTFRCDPISEHNRLYWYRQTLGQGPEFLTYFQNEAQLEKSRLLSDRFSAERPKGSFSTLEIQRTEQGDSAMYLCASSFFTGEETQYFGPGTRLLVL.

V usage is TRBV18 and J usage is TRBJ2-5; 7 nucleotides align to TRBD2. This CDR3 is built from 14 residues. Germline values: CDR1 KGHSH, CDR2 LQKENI. V dropped 3 bases and J dropped 5; count of bases not matched to a gene: 6. The CDR3 is CASSPVGGIETQYF. In nucleotides, the CDR3 is TGTGCCAGCTCACCTGTCGGGGGGATTGAGACCCAGTACTTC.

Regarding this clone: Other DNA sequences in this specimen translate into the identical CDR3. The rearrangement links TRBV29-1 to TRBJ1-1, with 8 positions matching TRBD1. The CDR3 runs to 12 residues. Germline loops: CDR1 SQVTM, CDR2 ANQGSEA. V was clipped by 7 bases and J by 4 bases; unmatched bases: 5. CDR3 DNA sequence: TGCAGCGCCGGACAGGGTGGCACTGAAGCTTTCTTT. This gives the protein CSAGQGGTEAFF.

The rearrangement joins TRBV6-5 to TRBJ1-2, with D possibly being TRBD1 (6 bases). Germline CDR1 is MNHEY and CDR2 is SVGAGI. The CDR3 length is 14 residues. Trimming left V 5 bases short and J 0 bases short, with 10 bases between. CDR3 sequence reads: CASSPGAANYGYTF. CDR3 sequence (DNA): TGTGCCAGCAGTCCAGGGGCAGCTAACTATGGCTACACCTTC.